Sequencing of this T cell receptor beta chain was carried out in a study of control samples from healthy donors and cancer patients. This CDR3 contains 15 residues. Trimming left V 5 bases short and J 8 bases short, with 19 bases between. Germline V CDR1 and CDR2: SEHNR, FQNEAQ (reference sequence). Sequenced by immunoSEQ multiplex PCR; TCRdb stores in-frame clones only, minus some. The table lists fewer than 500,000 clones, 80% to 95% of them singletons. The V call is TRBV7-9, the J call TRBJ2-1; TRBD1 is a possible D gene (6 bases). The specimen was PBMCs. The origin of this receptor is a man aged 35 to 55 with head and neck cancer. CDR3 loop: CASSDYTTGFYEQFF. In nucleotides, the CDR3 is TGTGCCAGCAGCGACTACACGACAGGCTTTTATGAGCAGTTCTTC.